This TCR beta chain came from a study of blood T cell repertoires in COVID-19. Study-wide context: Sample material is recorded as cDNA or gDNA derived from T cells, B-cell-depleted T cells, or PBMCs.

Seattle patient enrollment occurred during active infection, with longitudinal follow-up thereafter. This clone was seen a single time. Produced via immunoSEQ multiplex PCR; TCRdb's table is partial and in-frame only. The data show about 400,000 clones, with roughly 90% seen just once and 7% to 7.5% held by the top ten. Specimen: peripheral blood. This receptor was taken from a woman aged 55-70 years with COVID-19, enrolled during active disease.

CDR3 residues: CASSPNPLQGRRTNEKLFF. The DNA of the CDR3 is TGTGCCAGCAGCCCCAACCCTCTACAGGGAAGGCGGACTAATGAAAAACTGTTTTTT. V gene TRBV6-4 combines with J gene TRBJ1-4; D perhaps matches TRBD1 (6 bases). V lost 6 bases, J lost 2 bases, and 25 bases lay in between. The CDR3 contains 19 residues. Per the germline V gene, CDR1 is MRHNA and CDR2 is SNTAGT.